The 15 T cell receptor beta chains given below trace back to one sample, sequenced in a study of blood T cell repertoires in COVID-19. Assay used: immunoSEQ multiplex PCR; TCRdb lists only in-frame clones, some missing. The sample lists 89,000 or so clones, roughly 86% occurring once. The source material was peripheral blood. Receptor source: a man aged 45-60 years with active COVID-19.

The gene calls are TRBV10-3 and TRBJ2-7; D is ambiguous. The germline V gene encodes CDR1 ENHRY and CDR2 SYGVKD. This CDR3 comprises 13 residues. V dropped 0 bases and J dropped 6 bases, with 9 bases sitting between them. In DNA, the CDR3 is TGTGCCATCAGTGAGTCCCTGGGCCTCGAGCAGTACTTC. Amino acids: CAISESLGLEQYF.

The V gene is TRBV18, the J gene TRBJ1-1; 12 bases are shared with TRBD1. The germline V gene has CDR1 KGHSH and CDR2 LQKENI. The trim removed 3 bases at V and 1 base at J, leaving 15 bases unmatched. CDR3 length equals 20 residues. CDR3: CASSPVFGGTGGAGNTEAFF. The CDR3 DNA sequence: TGTGCCAGCTCACCCGTTTTTGGCGGGACAGGGGGCGCGGGGAACACTGAAGCTTTCTTT.

This clone showed up just a few times. The chain joins TRBV5-4 to TRBJ2-7; 11 bases agree with TRBD2. The CDR3 has 14 amino acids. In germline, CDR1 is SGHNT, CDR2 YYREEE (reference sequence). The V segment lost 4 bases and the J segment 3 bases; nucleotides outside the gene matches: 3. In nucleotides, the CDR3 is TGTGCCAGCAGCAATAGCGGGAGGGTCTACGAGCAGTACTTC. Amino acid sequence: CASSNSGRVYEQYF.

This sequence joins TRBV7-9 and TRBJ2-3; possibly TRBD2 for D (5 bases). The CDR3 loop spans 15 amino acids. The germline CDR1 and CDR2 sequences are SEHNR and FQNEAQ (reference sequence). V lost 5 bases to trimming and J lost 6 bases, with 18 bases between them. In nucleotides, the CDR3 is TGTGCCAGCAGCCTCTGGAGTCGGACTGCCGATACGCAGTATTTT. Its translation: CASSLWSRTADTQYF.

Only one count was recorded for this clone. The chain employs TRBV28 and TRBJ2-7, with D perhaps TRBD2 (7 bases). The V end lost 8 bases, the J end lost 3 bases, and 17 bases lay between the germline ends. The CDR3 extends over 14 amino acids. Germline-derived CDR1 and CDR2 are MDHEN and SYDVKM. Here the CDR3 reads CASFPAGAIYEQYF. In DNA form, the CDR3 reads TGTGCCAGCTTTCCGGCGGGGGCGATCTACGAGCAGTACTTC.

The V and J genes are TRBV30 and TRBJ2-5; 7 nucleotides agree with TRBD2. CDR1 is GTSNPN and CDR2 is SVGIG in the germline V gene (reference sequence). V shed 7 bases and J 0 bases; nucleotides not matched to a gene: 5. This CDR3 comprises 13 residues. In nucleotides, the CDR3 is TGTGCCTCGGCGGGACTATACCAAGAGACCCAGTACTTC. The encoded protein is CASAGLYQETQYF. Drawing the rest from reference TRBV30 and TRBJ2-5, the complete variable domain is SQTIHQWPATLVQPVGSPLSLECTVEGTSNPNLYWYRQAAGRGLQLLFYSVGIGQISSEVPQNLSASRPQDRQFILSSKKLLLSDSGFYLCASAGLYQETQYFGPGTRLLVL.

V is TRBV30 and J is TRBJ2-7, with TRBD1 matching 8 bases. With 0 bases clipped from V and 2 bases from J, the junction kept 3 bases outside the gene matches. Germline CDR1 GTSNPN, CDR2 SVGIG (reference sequence). The CDR3 runs 14 residues. The CDR3 DNA follows: TGTGCCTGGAGTGTACCAGGGGGCCCCTACGAGCAGTACTTC. This codes for CAWSVPGGPYEQYF.

The V gene is TRBV7-3, the J gene TRBJ2-1; TRBD1 matches 9 bases. Germline assignment: CDR1 SGHTA and CDR2 FQGTGA. J was trimmed by 3 bases and V by 5 bases; bases with no gene match: 5. The CDR3 runs to 15 residues. The CDR3 region is CASSLQGAGYNEQFF. CDR3 in DNA: TGTGCCAGCAGCCTACAGGGGGCCGGCTACAATGAGCAGTTCTTC.

The chain joins TRBV21-1 to TRBJ2-7; the DNA was not used to check the table's D call, TRBD1. TRBV21-1 is termed a pseudogene. The CDR3 covers 17 residues. The CDR3 DNA is TGTGCCAGCAGCAAAGCGCTTTGGGCAGGGGCCCCCTACGAGCAGTACTTC. Its translation is CASSKALWAGAPYEQYF.

The CDR3 DNA reads TGTGCCAGCAGCCCTATCGACAGGGGGCGTTCACCCCTCCACTTT. Residues: CASSPIDRGRSPLHF. J is TRBJ1-6 and V is TRBV9; 10 nucleotides line up with TRBD1. The V gene's germline CDR1 is SGDLS and CDR2 YYNGEE. V was pared by 4 bases and J by 9 bases, with 7 bases of the junction left unmatched. This CDR3 contains 15 residues.

The chain couples TRBV5-1 to TRBJ2-7; 9 bases map to TRBD2. The CDR3 has 15 amino acids. Trimming cost V 2 bases and J 4 bases; bases outside gene matches: 7. CDR1 and CDR2 (germline): SGHRS, YFSETQ. Written as DNA, the CDR3 is TGCGCCAGCAGCTTTATTAGCGGGGGAAATTACGAGCAGTACTTC. Protein: CASSFISGGNYEQYF.

The chain couples TRBV5-1 to TRBJ2-5; 8 nucleotides agree with TRBD2. Trimming at V came to 2 bases and at J to 0 bases, leaving 9 bases not matched to a gene. CDR1 is SGHRS, CDR2 YFSETQ, per germline. There are 17 residues in the CDR3. CDR3 coding DNA: TGCGCCAGCAGCTTTGGTCACGGGAGGGCCGACCAAGAGACCCAGTACTTC. This codes for CASSFGHGRADQETQYF.

In its sample, this clone was seen once. J is TRBJ2-6 and V is TRBV6-7; a weak D match, TRBD1 (6 bases). TRBV6-7 is classed as an ORF, of uncertain function. V gave up 0 bases and J gave up 3 bases, with 9 bases separating them. The length of the CDR3 is 16 residues. For the CDR3, the DNA is TGTGCCAGCAGTTACTCTACAGGGAATGGGGCCAACGTCCTGACTTTC. Protein: CASSYSTGNGANVLTF.

This clone was detected once. V is TRBV27 and J is TRBJ2-4, with TRBD2 matching 14 bases. Germline V gene lookup returns CDR1 MNHEY and CDR2 SMNVEV (reference sequence). Trimming took 3 bases from V and 7 from J; bases not matched to a gene: 8. The CDR3 totals 17 residues. The CDR3 here is CASSLGRTSGGRNIQYF. DNA of the CDR3: TGTGCCAGCAGTTTGGGGAGGACTAGCGGGGGGAGGAACATTCAGTACTTC.

J is TRBJ1-3 and V is TRBV11-2, with no clear D. Between the trimmed V and J ends, which lost 4 bases and 6 bases, there was a span of 16 bases. This CDR3 is 15 amino acids long. The germline V gene encodes CDR1 SGHAT and CDR2 FQNNGV. The CDR3, as DNA: TGTGCCAGCAGCTCCGGCGTAGCGGAATTAAACACCATATATTTT. This gives the protein CASSSGVAELNTIYF.